A selection of T cell receptor beta chains follows, all from one sample in a study of blood T cells in healthy people across ages. TCRdb fed the 5' RACE reads into MiXCR, producing one record per CDR3 protein. The table has about 1.4 million distinct CDR3 sequences, approximately 59% seen once. Sequenced material: blood. These receptors were taken from a man aged 18 to 29 in good health. The CDR3 runs from the conserved cysteine through the conserved F or W. D genes are given only for firm matches. The listing skips clone size in some rows; elsewhere it reads once, few, many or a size class.

V gene	clone size	J gene	D gene	CDR3 protein	CDR3 DNA
TRBV4-1	few	TRBJ2-1	.	CASSQAASDSYNEQFF	TGCGCCAGCAGCCAAGCGGCTAGCGACTCCTACAATGAGCAGTTCTTC
TRBV28	.	TRBJ1-2	.	CASGGPHRRGYTF	TGTGCCAGCGGGGGACCGCATAGACGTGGCTACACCTTC
TRBV6-2/TRBV6-3	.	TRBJ2-3	.	CASNRDSADTQYF	TGTGCCAGCAACCGGGACTCAGCAGATACGCAGTATTTT
TRBV20-1	.	TRBJ2-1	.	CSAPTGKSSYNEQFF	TGCAGTGCCCCGACAGGAAAGAGCTCCTACAATGAGCAGTTCTTC
TRBV7-9	.	TRBJ2-5	.	CASSLFDLVESQETQYF	TGTGCCAGCAGCTTATTTGATCTCGTGGAGTCCCAAGAGACCCAGTACTTC
TRBV3-1	.	TRBJ2-1	.	CASSQRRRSSYNEQFF	TGTGCCAGCAGCCAAAGGAGACGGAGCTCCTACAATGAGCAGTTCTTC
TRBV4-1	few	TRBJ1-5	TRBD1	CASSRRTGNQPQHF	TGCGCCAGCAGCCGTCGGACAGGGAATCAGCCCCAGCATTTT
TRBV27	.	TRBJ2-3	TRBD2	CASSLTLAGSTDTQYF	TGTGCCAGCAGTTTAACGCTAGCGGGGAGCACAGATACGCAGTATTTT
TRBV20-1	.	TRBJ2-7	.	CSASREDYEQYF	TGCAGTGCTAGTCGAGAGGACTACGAGCAGTACTTC
TRBV10-3	few	TRBJ2-1	TRBD2	CAISANPTSGFYNEQFF	TGTGCCATCAGTGCTAATCCGACTAGCGGGTTCTACAATGAGCAGTTCTTC
TRBV29-1	few	TRBJ2-5	.	CSVEVGVAQYF	TGCAGCGTTGAGGTTGGTGTAGCCCAGTACTTC
TRBV20-1	.	TRBJ2-7	TRBD2	CSAAGLAGVNYEQYF	TGCAGTGCAGCGGGACTAGCGGGAGTCAACTACGAGCAGTACTTC
TRBV27	.	TRBJ2-7	.	CASSFIGAGSYNEQYF	TGTGCCAGCAGTTTTATTGGGGCAGGGTCCTACAATGAGCAGTACTTC
TRBV28	.	TRBJ1-2	.	CASSLQGCGYTF	TGTGCCAGCAGTTTACAAGGGTGTGGCTACACCTTC
TRBV7-9	.	TRBJ2-1	.	CASTRIDGEQFF	TGTGCCAGCACGAGGATTGACGGAGAGCAGTTCTTC
TRBV20-1	.	TRBJ2-1	TRBD2	CSASPLAGDHNEQFF	TGCAGTGCTAGCCCCCTAGCGGGAGACCACAATGAGCAGTTCTTC
TRBV5-6	.	TRBJ1-1	.	CASSSLAQGAFF	TGTGCCAGCAGCTCGTTAGCGCAGGGAGCTTTCTTT
TRBV6-2/TRBV6-3	few	TRBJ2-4	.	CASDRRGGNIQYF	TGTGCCAGCGACAGGCGGGGAGGAAACATTCAGTACTTC
TRBV7-9	once	TRBJ2-1	.	CASSSPGVENNEQFF	TGTGCCAGCAGCTCCCCTGGGGTCGAAAACAATGAGCAGTTCTTC
TRBV13	.	TRBJ2-1	TRBD2	CASSSGLAGDLYNEQFF	TGTGCCAGCAGCTCCGGACTAGCGGGGGACCTCTACAATGAGCAGTTCTTC
TRBV28	.	TRBJ2-4	.	CASSPPTGRGGNIQYF	TGTGCCAGCAGTCCCCCGACAGGGAGGGGGGGTAACATTCAGTACTTC
TRBV7-6	.	TRBJ1-1	TRBD1	CASSRGTGGTEAFF	TGTGCCAGCAGCCGCGGGACAGGAGGTACTGAAGCTTTCTTT
TRBV5-1	few	TRBJ2-7	.	CASSPTHDRFHYEQYF	TGCGCCAGCAGCCCCACCCACGACAGGTTCCACTACGAGCAGTACTTC
TRBV4-2	.	TRBJ1-4	.	CASSQEAAITNEKLFF	TGTGCCAGCAGCCAAGAGGCGGCGATCACTAATGAAAAACTGTTTTTT
TRBV20-1	few	TRBJ1-1	.	CSANPGGSAFF	TGCAGTGCTAATCCGGGAGGATCAGCTTTCTTT
TRBV7-7	.	TRBJ2-5	TRBD2	CASSSTTSGGQETQYF	TGTGCTAGCAGCTCCACGACTAGCGGGGGCCAAGAGACCCAGTACTTC
TRBV6-1	few	TRBJ2-7	TRBD1	CATDGQGLYEQYF	TGTGCCACGGACGGACAGGGCCTCTACGAGCAGTACTTC